The source of this TCR beta chain is a study of blood T cell repertoires in COVID-19. The wider study: Material from acute and convalescent COVID-19 was sourced from the United States, Italy and Spain. T cells, B-cell-depleted T cells, or PBMCs provided the cDNA or gDNA that served as material.

Original methodology: The authors estimated nucleated cell counts from reference gene primer amplification. Profiling relied on immunoSEQ multiplex PCR, and the TCRdb table lists in-frame clones only, not all of them. The DNA was the basis for D and trimming; V, J and clone size are from that table. This sample has around 180,000 clones; under 85% occur once, and the top ten carry about 6.4%. This CDR3 region has 18 residues. Sequencing used peripheral blood. The source is a human donor in a cohort sampled during active COVID-19. The chain uses TRBV21-1 and TRBJ1-4; TRBD1, the D gene given by the table, was not confirmed from the DNA. TRBV21-1 is reported as a pseudogene. The DNA for the CDR3 is TGTGCCAGCAGCAAAGCGCCCTGGACAGGGGGGGGTATTGAAAAACTGTTTTTT. Encoded protein: CASSKAPWTGGGIEKLFF.